This TCR beta chain was recorded in a study of cytomegalovirus exposure and HLA in healthy donors. Repertoires were generated with immunoSEQ multiplex PCR, while TCRdb's copy carries only in-frame clones and drops some. The table includes about 180,000 clones, 85% detected once. This CDR3 spans 15 amino acids. Per the germline V gene, CDR1 is MNHEY and CDR2 is SMNVEV (reference sequence). The germline V and J ends were trimmed by 6 bases and 2 bases, with 17 bases remaining between them. Sequenced: PBMCs. The receptor's source is a man between 18 and 29 years old in good health and CMV-seropositive. The chain links TRBV27 to TRBJ2-7; D may be TRBD1 (7 bases). In DNA form, the CDR3 reads TGTGCCAGCAGACGGAGCAGGGGGGAGGCCTACGAGCAGTACTTC. Translating gives CASRRSRGEAYEQYF.